This T cell receptor (beta chain) came from a study of blood T cell repertoires in COVID-19. Study at large: Nucleic acid was either cDNA or gDNA, and it came from T cells, B-cell-depleted T cells, or PBMCs.

This clone was observed once. Methods used by the authors: Amplified reference gene primers provided the basis for estimating nucleated cell counts. The table came from immunoSEQ multiplex PCR; TCRdb's copy has only in-frame clones and leaves some out. V, J and clone size are taken as reported in that table, and D and trimming were inferred from the DNA itself. The sample consists of around 25,000 clones, approximately 89% of them appearing once. This CDR3 has 16 residues. Germline CDR1 reads LNHNV; CDR2 reads YYDKDF (reference sequence). With 0 bases removed from V and 1 base from J, the gap between germline ends came to 10 bases.

Sequenced: peripheral blood. The chain couples TRBV15 to TRBJ2-1, with D maybe TRBD1 (5 bases). The clonotype comes from a man between 45 and 60 years old with active COVID-19. CDR3 loop: CATSRDQGTSYNEQFF. The CDR3 DNA sequence: TGTGCCACCAGCAGAGATCAGGGTACTTCCTACAATGAGCAGTTCTTC.